This TCR beta chain was recorded in a study of cytomegalovirus exposure and HLA in healthy donors. CDR1 and CDR2 from the germline V gene are SGHTA and FQGNSA. Trimming shortened V by 1 base and J by 2 bases, and 9 bases separated the two germline ends. The CDR3 runs to 14 residues. Comment on this clone: Its antigen is unknown.

Study results and limitations: For most subjects, TCR beta sequences were reported to predict HLA-A and HLA-B alleles with accuracy. Sequencing likely caused a cluster of highly shared sequence variants. What a later analysis showed was that several of the most significant clusters appeared linked to common viral pathogens.

The PCR used 60 Vbeta and 13 Jbeta primers. Sequencing used immunoSEQ multiplex PCR; TCRdb keeps in-frame clones, though not all of them. Here the sample table reports 75,000 to 95,000 clones. Sequences were obtained from PBMCs. The J gene is TRBJ2-7, the V gene TRBV7-2; D may be TRBD2 (5 bases). This clonotype was sampled from a woman aged 55-75 years in good health and CMV-seronegative. CDR3 residues: CASSLVLATYEQYF. Written as DNA, the CDR3 is TGTGCCAGCAGCTTAGTCCTAGCCACCTACGAGCAGTACTTC. Looking up the rest from reference TRBV7-2 and TRBJ2-7 gives the full variable domain: GAGVSQSPSNKVTEKGKDVELRCDPISGHTALYWYRQSLGQGLEFLIYFQGNSAPDKSGLPSDRFSAERTGGSVSTLTIQRTQQEDSAVYLCASSLVLATYEQYFGPGTRLTVT.